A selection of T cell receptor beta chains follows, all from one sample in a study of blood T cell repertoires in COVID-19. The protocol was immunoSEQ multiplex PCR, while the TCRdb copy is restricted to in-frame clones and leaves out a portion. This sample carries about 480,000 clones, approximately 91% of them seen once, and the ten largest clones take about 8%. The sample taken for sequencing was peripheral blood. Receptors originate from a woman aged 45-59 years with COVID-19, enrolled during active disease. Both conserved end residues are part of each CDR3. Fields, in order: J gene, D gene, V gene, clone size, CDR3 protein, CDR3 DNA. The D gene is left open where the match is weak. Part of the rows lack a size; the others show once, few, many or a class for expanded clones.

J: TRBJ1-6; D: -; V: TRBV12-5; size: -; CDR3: CASGLESTVGPLHF; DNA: TGTGCTAGTGGTTTGGAATCGACAGTGGGACCCCTCCACTTT
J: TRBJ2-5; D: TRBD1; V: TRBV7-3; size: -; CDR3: CASSRGQQETQYF; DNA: TGTGCCAGCAGCCGGGGACAGCAAGAGACCCAGTACTTC
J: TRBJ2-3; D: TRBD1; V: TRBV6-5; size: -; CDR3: CASSYSGGADTQYF; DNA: TGTGCCAGCAGTTACTCAGGGGGCGCAGATACGCAGTATTTT
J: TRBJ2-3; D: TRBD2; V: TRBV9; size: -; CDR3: CASSVTGGAGTDTQYF; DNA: TGTGCCAGCAGCGTAACCGGGGGGGCGGGCACAGATACGCAGTATTTT
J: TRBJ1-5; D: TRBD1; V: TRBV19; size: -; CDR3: CASRTPGQSNQPQHF; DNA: TGTGCCAGTAGGACGCCGGGACAGAGCAATCAGCCCCAGCATTTT
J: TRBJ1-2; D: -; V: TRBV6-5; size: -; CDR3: CASRGQDRVYGYTF; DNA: TGTGCCAGCAGGGGGCAGGACAGAGTCTATGGCTACACCTTC
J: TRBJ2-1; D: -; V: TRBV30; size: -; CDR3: CAWSVNNEQFF; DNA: TGTGCCTGGAGTGTTAATAATGAGCAGTTCTTC
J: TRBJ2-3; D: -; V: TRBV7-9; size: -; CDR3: CASSSPGIPDTQYF; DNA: TGTGCCAGCAGCTCACCAGGGATCCCAGATACGCAGTATTTT
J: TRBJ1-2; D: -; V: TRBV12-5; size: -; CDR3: CASRQEGGGYTF; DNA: TGTGCTAGCCGCCAGGAGGGCGGGGGCTACACCTTC
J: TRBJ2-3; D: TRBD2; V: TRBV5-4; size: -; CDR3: CASSLQMGLGASIRTDTQYF; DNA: TGTGCCAGCAGCTTGCAGATGGGACTAGGGGCATCTATACGCACAGATACGCAGTATTTT
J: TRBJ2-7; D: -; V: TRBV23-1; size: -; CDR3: CATWRRGGYQCLSYEQYF; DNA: -
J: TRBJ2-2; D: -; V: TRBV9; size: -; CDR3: CASSDPRAGKAGELFF; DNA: TGTGCCAGCAGCGACCCCAGGGCAGGGAAAGCCGGGGAGCTGTTTTTT
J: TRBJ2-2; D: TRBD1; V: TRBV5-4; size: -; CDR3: CASSLGGTGRNTGELFF; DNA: TGTGCCAGCAGCTTGGGGGGGACAGGCCGAAACACCGGGGAGCTGTTTTTT
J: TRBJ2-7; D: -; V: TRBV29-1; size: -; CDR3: CSVVSGEEQYF; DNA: TGCAGCGTTGTATCGGGGGAAGAGCAGTACTTC
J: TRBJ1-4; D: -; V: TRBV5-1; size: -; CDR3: CASSLYWEGEKLFF; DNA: TGCGCCAGCAGCTTGTACTGGGAGGGTGAAAAACTGTTTTTT
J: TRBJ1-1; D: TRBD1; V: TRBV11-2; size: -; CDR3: CASTQMEGAQAFF; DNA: TGTGCCAGCACCCAAATGGAGGGGGCACAAGCTTTCTTT
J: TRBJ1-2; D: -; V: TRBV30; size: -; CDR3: CAWSYKTAYGYTF; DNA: TGTGCCTGGAGTTATAAGACAGCCTATGGCTACACCTTC
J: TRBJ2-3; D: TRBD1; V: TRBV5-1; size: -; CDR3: CATQQGDRGDTQYF; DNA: TGCGCCACCCAGCAGGGGGACAGGGGCGATACGCAGTATTTT
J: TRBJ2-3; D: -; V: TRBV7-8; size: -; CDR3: CASLRGASTDTQYF; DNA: TGTGCCAGCCTCCGGGGGGCCAGCACAGATACGCAGTATTTT
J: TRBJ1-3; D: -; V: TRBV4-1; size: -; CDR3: CASSQVDGGGIYF; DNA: TGCGCCAGCAGCCAAGTTGATGGCGGTGGCATATATTTT
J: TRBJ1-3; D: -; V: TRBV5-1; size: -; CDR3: CASSPVRGAGNTIYF; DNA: TGCGCCAGCAGCCCTGTTCGGGGAGCTGGAAACACCATATATTTT
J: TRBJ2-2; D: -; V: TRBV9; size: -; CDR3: CASSVAYRTGELFF; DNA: TGTGCCAGCAGCGTAGCCTACCGCACCGGGGAGCTGTTTTTT
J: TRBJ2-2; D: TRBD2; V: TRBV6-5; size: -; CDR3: CATRGEGGELFF; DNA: TGTGCCACGAGAGGGGAGGGCGGGGAGCTGTTTTTT
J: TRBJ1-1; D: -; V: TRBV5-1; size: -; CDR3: CASSPGFGQGSKAFF; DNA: TGCGCCAGCAGCCCGGGTTTCGGGCAGGGATCTAAAGCTTTCTTT
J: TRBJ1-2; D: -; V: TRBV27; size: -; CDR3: CASSFSGGPYGYTF; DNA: TGTGCCAGCAGTTTTTCGGGGGGGCCCTATGGCTACACCTTC
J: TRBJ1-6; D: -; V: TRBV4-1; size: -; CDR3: CASRQGQGNNSPLHF; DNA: TGCGCCAGCAGGCAGGGACAAGGGAATAATTCACCCCTCCACTTT
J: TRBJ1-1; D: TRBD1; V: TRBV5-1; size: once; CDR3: CASSLGTGSTEAFF; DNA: TGCGCCAGCAGCCTTGGGACAGGGAGCACTGAAGCTTTCTTT
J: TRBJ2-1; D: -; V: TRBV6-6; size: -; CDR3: CASSQTRHEQFF; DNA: TGTGCCAGCAGTCAGACTAGGCATGAGCAGTTCTTC
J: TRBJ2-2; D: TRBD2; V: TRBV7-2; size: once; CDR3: CASSVYGGDTGELFF; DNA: TGTGCCAGCAGCGTTTATGGGGGGGACACCGGGGAGCTGTTTTTT
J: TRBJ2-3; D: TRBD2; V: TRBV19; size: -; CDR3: CASSIAGTKDTQYF; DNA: TGTGCCAGTAGTATAGCAGGGACTAAAGATACGCAGTATTTT
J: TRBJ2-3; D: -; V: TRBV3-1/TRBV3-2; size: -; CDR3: CASSQDVEEDTQYF; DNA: TGTGCCAGCAGCCAAGATGTGGAGGAAGATACGCAGTATTTT
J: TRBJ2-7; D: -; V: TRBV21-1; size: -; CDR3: CASSIGGLKLEQYF; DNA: TGTGCCAGCAGCATTGGGGGACTAAAGTTAGAGCAGTACTTC
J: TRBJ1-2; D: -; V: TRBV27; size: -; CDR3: CASSRLGGVYGYTF; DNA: TGTGCCAGCAGTCGTCTGGGGGGAGTCTATGGCTACACCTTC
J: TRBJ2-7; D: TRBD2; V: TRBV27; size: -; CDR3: CASSLSRGLAASYEQYF; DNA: TGTGCCAGCAGTTTATCCAGGGGACTAGCGGCTTCCTACGAGCAGTACTTC
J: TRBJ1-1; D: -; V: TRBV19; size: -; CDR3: CASSIGRETEAFF; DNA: TGTGCCAGTAGTATAGGGCGGGAGACTGAAGCTTTCTTT
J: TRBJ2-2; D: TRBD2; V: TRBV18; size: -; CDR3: CASSPSGGPNTGELFF; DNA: TGTGCCAGCTCCCCTAGCGGGGGGCCTAACACCGGGGAGCTGTTTTTT
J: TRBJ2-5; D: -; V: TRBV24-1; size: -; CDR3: CATSEGRRETQYF; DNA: TGTGCCACCAGTGAGGGCAGGAGGGAGACCCAGTACTTC
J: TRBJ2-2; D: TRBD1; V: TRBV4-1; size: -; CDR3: CASSSRQGRSGELFF; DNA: TGCGCCAGCAGCTCTCGACAGGGGCGGTCCGGGGAGCTGTTTTTT
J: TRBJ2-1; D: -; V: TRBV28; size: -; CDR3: CASTLNAGDEQFF; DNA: TGTGCCAGCACCCTGAACGCGGGCGATGAGCAGTTCTTC